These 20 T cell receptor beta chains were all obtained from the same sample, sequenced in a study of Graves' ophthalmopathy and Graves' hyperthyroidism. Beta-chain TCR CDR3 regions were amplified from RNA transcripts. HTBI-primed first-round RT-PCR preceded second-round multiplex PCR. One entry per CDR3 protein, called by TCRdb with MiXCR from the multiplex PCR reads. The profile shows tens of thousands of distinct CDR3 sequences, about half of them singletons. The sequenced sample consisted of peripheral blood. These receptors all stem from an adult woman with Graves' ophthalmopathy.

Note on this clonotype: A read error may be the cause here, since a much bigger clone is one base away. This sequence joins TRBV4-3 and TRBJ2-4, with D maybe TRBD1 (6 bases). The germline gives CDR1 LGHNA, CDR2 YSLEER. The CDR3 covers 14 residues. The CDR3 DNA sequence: TGCGCCAGCAGCCCCAGGGGTGCCAAAAACGTTCAGTACTTC. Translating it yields CASSPRGAKNVQYF.

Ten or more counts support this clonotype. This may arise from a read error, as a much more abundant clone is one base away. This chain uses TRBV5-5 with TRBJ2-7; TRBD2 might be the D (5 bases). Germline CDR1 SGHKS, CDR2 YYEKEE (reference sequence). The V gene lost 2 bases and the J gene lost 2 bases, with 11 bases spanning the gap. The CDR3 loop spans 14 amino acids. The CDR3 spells CASSLAEGAYEQYF. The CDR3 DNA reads TGTGCCAGCAGCTTAGCCGAGGGTGCCTACGAGCAGTACTTC.

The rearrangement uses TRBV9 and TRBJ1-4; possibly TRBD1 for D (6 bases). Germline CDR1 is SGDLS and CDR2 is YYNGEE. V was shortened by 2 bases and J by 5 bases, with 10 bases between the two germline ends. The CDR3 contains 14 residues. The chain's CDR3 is CASSVTGENEKLFF. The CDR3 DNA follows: TGTGCCAGCAGCGTGACAGGAGAGAATGAAAAACTGTTTTTT.

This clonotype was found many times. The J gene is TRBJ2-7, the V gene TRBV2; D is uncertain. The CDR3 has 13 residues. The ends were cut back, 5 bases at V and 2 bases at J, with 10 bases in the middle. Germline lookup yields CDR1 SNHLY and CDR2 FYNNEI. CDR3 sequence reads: CASSSSGAYEQYF. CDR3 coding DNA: TGTGCCAGCAGTTCGTCTGGGGCCTACGAGCAGTACTTC.

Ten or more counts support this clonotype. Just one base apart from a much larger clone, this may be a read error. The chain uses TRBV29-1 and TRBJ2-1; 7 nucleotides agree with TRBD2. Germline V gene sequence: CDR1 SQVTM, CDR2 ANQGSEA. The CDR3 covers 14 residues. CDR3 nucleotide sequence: TGCGGCGTAAGAGACCTAGCGGTGGGAAATGAGCAGTTCTTC. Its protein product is CGVRDLAVGNEQFF.

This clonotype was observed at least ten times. The CDR3 bases are TGTGCCAGCAGAGTCCAAGGGACTAGCCGAGGCGAGCAGTACTTC. Translation gives CASRVQGTSRGEQYF. This chain joins TRBV2 and TRBJ2-7; TRBD2 aligns across 9 bases. Per germline, CDR1 SNHLY and CDR2 FYNNEI. This CDR3 has 15 amino acids. J was trimmed by 6 bases and V by 6 bases; bases with no gene match: 12.

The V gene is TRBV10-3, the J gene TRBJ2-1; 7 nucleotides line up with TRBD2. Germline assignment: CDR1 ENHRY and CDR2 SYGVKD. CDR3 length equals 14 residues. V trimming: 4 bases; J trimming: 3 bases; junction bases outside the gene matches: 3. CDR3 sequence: CAISVERDYNEQFF. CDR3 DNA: TGTGCCATCAGTGTTGAGCGGGACTACAATGAGCAGTTCTTC.

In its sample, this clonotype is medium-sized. CDR3 loop: CSGRETQYF. The DNA of the CDR3 is TGCAGTGGGCGCGAGACCCAGTACTTC. This chain uses TRBV20-1 with TRBJ2-5, with D unresolved. The germline V gene encodes CDR1 DFQATT and CDR2 SNEGSKA (reference sequence). CDR3 length: 9 amino acids. V was pared by 7 bases and J by 5 bases, with 5 bases between.

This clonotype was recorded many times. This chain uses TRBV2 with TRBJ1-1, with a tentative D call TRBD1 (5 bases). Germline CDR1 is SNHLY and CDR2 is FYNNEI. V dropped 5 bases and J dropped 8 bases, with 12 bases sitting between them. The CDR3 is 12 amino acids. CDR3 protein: CASSPGTDEAFF. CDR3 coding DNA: TGTGCCAGCAGTCCCGGGACCGACGAAGCTTTCTTT.

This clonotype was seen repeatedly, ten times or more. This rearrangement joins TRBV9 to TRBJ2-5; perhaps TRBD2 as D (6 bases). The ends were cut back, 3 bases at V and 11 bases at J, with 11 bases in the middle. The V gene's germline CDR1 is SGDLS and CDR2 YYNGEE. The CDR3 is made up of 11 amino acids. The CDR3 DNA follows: TGTGCCAGCAGCGACTCTCGGGAGCAGTACTTC. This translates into CASSDSREQYF.

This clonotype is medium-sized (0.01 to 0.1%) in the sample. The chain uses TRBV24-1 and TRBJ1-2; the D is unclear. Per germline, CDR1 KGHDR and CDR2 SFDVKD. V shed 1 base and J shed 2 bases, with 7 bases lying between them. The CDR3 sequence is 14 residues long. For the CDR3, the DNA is TGTGCCACCAGTGATTTTGGCAGAAACTATGGCTACACCTTC. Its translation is CATSDFGRNYGYTF.

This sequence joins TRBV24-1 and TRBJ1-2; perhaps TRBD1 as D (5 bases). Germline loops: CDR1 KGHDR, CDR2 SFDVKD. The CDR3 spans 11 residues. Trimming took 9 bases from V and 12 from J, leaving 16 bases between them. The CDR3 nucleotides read TGTGCCACCCAGGGCCCCCCTGGAAACACCTTC. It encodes CATQGPPGNTF.

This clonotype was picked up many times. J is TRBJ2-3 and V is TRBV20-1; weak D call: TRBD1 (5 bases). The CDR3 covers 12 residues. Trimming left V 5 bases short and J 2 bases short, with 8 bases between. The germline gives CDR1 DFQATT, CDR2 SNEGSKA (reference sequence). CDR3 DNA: TGCAGTGCTCCGGACAACACAGATACGCAGTATTTT. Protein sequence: CSAPDNTDTQYF.

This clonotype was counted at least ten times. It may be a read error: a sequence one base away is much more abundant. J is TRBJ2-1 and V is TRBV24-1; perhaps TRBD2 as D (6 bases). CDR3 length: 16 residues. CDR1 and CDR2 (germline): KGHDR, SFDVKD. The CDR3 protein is CATSDFGRESYNGQFF. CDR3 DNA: TGTGCCACCAGTGATTTTGGACGGGAGAGCTACAATGGGCAGTTCTTC.

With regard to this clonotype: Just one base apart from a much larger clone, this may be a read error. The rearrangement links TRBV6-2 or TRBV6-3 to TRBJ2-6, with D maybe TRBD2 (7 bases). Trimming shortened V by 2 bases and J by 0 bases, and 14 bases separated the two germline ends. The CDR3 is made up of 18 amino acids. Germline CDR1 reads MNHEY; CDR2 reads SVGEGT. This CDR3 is CASSYLAGEGSGANVLTF. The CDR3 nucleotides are TGTGCCAGCAGTTACCTGGCAGGGGAGGGCTCTGGGGCCAACGTCCTGACTTTC.

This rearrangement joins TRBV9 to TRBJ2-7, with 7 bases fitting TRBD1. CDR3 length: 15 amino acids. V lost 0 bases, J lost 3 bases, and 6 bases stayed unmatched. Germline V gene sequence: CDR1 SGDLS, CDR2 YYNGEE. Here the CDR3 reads CASSVATGRSYEQYF. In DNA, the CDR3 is TGTGCCAGCAGCGTAGCGACAGGGAGAAGCTACGAGCAGTACTTC.

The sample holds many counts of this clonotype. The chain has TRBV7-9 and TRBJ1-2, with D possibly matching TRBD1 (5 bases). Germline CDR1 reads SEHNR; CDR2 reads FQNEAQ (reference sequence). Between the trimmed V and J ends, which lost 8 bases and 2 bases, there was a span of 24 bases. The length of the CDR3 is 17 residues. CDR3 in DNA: TGTGCCAGCCAACCCCCTTGGGACTCACACCGAAACTATGGCTACACCTTC. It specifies CASQPPWDSHRNYGYTF.

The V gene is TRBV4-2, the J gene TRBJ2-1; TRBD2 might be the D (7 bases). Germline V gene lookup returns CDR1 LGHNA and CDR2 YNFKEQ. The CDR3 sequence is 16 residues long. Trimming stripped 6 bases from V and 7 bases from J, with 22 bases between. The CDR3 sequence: CASSRQQTGRGNEQFF. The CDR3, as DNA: TGTGCCAGCAGTCGGCAACAAACAGGGAGGGGGAATGAGCAGTTCTTC.

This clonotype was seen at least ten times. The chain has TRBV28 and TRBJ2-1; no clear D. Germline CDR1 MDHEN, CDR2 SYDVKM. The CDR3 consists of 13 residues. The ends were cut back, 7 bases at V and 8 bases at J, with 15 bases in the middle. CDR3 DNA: TGTGCCAGCATGTGGTCGCGGAGCGATGAGCAGTTCTTC. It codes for CASMWSRSDEQFF.

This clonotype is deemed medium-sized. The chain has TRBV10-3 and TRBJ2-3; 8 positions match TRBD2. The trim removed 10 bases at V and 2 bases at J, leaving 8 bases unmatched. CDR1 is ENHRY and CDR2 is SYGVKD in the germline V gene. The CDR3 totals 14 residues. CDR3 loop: CATSAGGPTDTQYF. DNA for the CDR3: TGTGCCACTAGTGCGGGAGGACCCACAGATACGCAGTATTTT.